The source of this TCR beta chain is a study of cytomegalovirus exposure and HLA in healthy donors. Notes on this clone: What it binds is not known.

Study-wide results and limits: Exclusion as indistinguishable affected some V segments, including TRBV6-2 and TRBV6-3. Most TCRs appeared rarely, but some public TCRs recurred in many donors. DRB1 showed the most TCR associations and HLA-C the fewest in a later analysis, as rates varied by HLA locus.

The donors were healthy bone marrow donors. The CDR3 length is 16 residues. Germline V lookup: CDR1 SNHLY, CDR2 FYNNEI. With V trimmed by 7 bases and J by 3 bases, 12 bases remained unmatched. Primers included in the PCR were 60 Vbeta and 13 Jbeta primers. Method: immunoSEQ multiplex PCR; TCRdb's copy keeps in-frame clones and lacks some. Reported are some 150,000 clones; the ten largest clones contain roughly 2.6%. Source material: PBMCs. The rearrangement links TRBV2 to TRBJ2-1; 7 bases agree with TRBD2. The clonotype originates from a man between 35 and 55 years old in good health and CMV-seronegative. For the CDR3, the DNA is TGTGCCAGCACCGATCTAGCGGACATTAACTACAATGAGCAGTTCTTC. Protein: CASTDLADINYNEQFF.